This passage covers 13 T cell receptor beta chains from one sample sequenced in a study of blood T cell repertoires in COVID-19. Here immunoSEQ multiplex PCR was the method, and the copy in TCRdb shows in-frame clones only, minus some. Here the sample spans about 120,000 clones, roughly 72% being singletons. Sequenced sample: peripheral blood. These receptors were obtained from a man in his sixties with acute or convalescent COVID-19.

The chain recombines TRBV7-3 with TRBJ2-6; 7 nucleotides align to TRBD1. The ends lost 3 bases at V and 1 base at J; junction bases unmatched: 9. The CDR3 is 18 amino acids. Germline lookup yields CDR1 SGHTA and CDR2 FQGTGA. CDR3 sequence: CASSLTTGFLSGANVLTF. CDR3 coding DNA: TGTGCCAGCAGCTTGACGACAGGGTTCTTGTCTGGGGCCAACGTCCTGACTTTC.

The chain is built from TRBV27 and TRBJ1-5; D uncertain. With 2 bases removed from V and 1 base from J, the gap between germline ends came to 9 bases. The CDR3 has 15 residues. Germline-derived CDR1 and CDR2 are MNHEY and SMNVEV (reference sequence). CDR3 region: CASSLDKFSNQPQHF. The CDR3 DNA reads TGTGCCAGCAGTTTAGACAAATTCAGCAATCAGCCCCAGCATTTT.

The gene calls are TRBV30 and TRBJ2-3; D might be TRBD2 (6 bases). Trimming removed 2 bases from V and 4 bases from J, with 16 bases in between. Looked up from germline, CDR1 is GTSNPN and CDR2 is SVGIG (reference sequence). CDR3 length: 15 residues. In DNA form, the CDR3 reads TGTGCCTGGAGTATTGGACTCACGGGGGCAGATACGCAGTATTTT. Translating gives CAWSIGLTGADTQYF.

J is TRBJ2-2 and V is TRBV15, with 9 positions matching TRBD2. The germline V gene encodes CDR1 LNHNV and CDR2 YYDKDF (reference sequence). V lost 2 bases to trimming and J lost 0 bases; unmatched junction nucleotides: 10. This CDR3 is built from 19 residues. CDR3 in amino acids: CATSRSPFAGGTNTGELFF. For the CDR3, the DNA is TGTGCCACCAGCAGATCACCCTTTGCGGGGGGGACGAACACCGGGGAGCTGTTTTTT.

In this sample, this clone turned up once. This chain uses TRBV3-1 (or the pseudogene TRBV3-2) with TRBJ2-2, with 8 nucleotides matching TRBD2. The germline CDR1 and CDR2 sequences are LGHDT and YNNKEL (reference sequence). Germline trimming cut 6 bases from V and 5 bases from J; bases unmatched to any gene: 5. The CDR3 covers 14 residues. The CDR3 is CASRVAGRTGELFF. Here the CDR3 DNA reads TGTGCCAGCAGAGTAGCGGGGCGGACCGGGGAGCTGTTTTTT.

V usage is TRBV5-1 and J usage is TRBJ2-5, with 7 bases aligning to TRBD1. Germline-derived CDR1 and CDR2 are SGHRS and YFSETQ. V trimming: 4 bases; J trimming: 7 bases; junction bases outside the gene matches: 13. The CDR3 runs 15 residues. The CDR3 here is CASSHPGQTDRTQYF. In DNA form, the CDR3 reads TGCGCCAGCAGCCATCCGGGACAGACCGACAGGACCCAGTACTTC. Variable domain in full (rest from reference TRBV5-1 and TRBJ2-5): KAGVTQTPRYLIKTRGQQVTLSCSPISGHRSVSWYQQTPGQGLQFLFEYFSETQRNKGNFPGRFSGRQFSNSRSEMNVSTLELGDSALYLCASSHPGQTDRTQYFGPGTRLLVL.

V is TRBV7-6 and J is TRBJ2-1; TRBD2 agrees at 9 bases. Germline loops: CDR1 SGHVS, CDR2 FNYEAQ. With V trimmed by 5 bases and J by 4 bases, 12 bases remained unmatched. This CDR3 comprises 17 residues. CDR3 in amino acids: CASSKDPASGVYNEQFF. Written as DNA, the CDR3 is TGTGCCAGCAGCAAAGACCCGGCTAGCGGGGTATACAATGAGCAGTTCTTC.

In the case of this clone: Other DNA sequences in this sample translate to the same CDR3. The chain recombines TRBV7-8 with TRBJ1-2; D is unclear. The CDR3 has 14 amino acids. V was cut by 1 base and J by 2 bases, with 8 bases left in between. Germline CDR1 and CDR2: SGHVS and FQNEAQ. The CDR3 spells CASSLDAGNYGYTF. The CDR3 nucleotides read TGTGCCAGCAGCTTAGATGCGGGGAACTATGGCTACACCTTC.

The chain's CDR3 is CASRATVDGYTF. CDR3 bases: TGTGCCAGCAGGGCGACAGTTGATGGCTACACCTTC. This chain connects TRBV2 to TRBJ1-2, with D possibly TRBD1 on 5 matching bases. Trimming left V 6 bases short and J 6 bases short, with 11 bases between. The germline CDR1 and CDR2 sequences are SNHLY and FYNNEI. This CDR3 is built from 12 residues.

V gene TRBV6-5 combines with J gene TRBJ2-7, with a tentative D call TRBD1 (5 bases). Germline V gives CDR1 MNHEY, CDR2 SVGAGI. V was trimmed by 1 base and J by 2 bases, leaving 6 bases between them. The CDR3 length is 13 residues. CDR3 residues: CASSYLQAYEQYF. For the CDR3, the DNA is TGTGCCAGCAGTTACTTACAGGCCTACGAGCAGTACTTC.

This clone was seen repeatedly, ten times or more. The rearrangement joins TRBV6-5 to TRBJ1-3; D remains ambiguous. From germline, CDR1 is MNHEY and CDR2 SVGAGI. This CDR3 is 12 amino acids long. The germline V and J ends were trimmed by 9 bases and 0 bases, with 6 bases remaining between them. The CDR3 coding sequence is TGTGCCAGTATCTACTCTGGAAACACCATATATTTT. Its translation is CASIYSGNTIYF.

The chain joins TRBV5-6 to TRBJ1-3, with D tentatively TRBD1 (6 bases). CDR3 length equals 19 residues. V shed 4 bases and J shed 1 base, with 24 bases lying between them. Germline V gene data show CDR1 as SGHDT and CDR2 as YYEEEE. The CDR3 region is CASSPRSGQSLGSGNTIYF. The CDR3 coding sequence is TGTGCCAGCAGCCCGCGGTCCGGACAGTCCTTAGGTTCTGGAAACACCATATATTTT.

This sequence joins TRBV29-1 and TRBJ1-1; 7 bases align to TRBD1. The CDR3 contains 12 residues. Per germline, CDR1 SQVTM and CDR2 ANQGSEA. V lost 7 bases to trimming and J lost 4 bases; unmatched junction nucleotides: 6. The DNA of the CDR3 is TGCAGCGGTTCAGACAGGGTCACTGAAGCTTTCTTT. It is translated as CSGSDRVTEAFF. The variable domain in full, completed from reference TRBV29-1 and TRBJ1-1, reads SAVISQKPSRDICQRGTSLTIQCQVDSQVTMMFWYRQQPGQSLTLIATANQGSEATYESGFVIDKFPISRPNLTFSTLTVSNMSPEDSSIYLCSGSDRVTEAFFGQGTRLTVV.